The 32 T cell receptor beta chains below all came from one sample that was sequenced in a study of shared clonotypes between healthy human individuals. Assay: immunoSEQ multiplex PCR; the TCRdb copy retains only in-frame clones and omits some. The sample holds about 2.1 million clones, around 95% seen once. Naive CD8 cells were CD45RO-negative, positively selected for CCR7, excluding terminally differentiated effector memory CD45RA+ cells. Sequencing was done on a sample of naive CD8+ T cells from PBMCs. Every receptor here comes from a man between 18 and 29 years old in good health. Some clones in this sample may be carry-over from other donors' samples.

The genes are TRBV27 and TRBJ2-5; 7 nucleotides agree with TRBD2. The CDR3 loop spans 15 amino acids. The germline V gene has CDR1 MNHEY and CDR2 SMNVEV (reference sequence). V dropped 4 bases and J dropped 4; count of bases not matched to a gene: 9. Written as DNA, the CDR3 is TGTGCCAGCAGTTCTCCCGCGGGAGAGGTAGAGACCCAGTACTTC. Amino acids: CASSSPAGEVETQYF.

This sequence joins TRBV19 and TRBJ2-2; no reliable D call. The CDR3 consists of 13 residues. Germline V lookup: CDR1 LNHDA, CDR2 SQIVND (reference sequence). The ends were cut back, 6 bases at V and 4 bases at J, with 9 bases in the middle. The CDR3 DNA sequence: TGTGCCAGTAGCCCCCTCGTCACCGGGGAGCTGTTTTTT. Protein: CASSPLVTGELFF.

The table lists this clone with a count of one. The chain has TRBV6-6 and TRBJ1-3; 7 positions agree with TRBD1. CDR1 MNHNY and CDR2 SVGAGI come from the germline V gene (reference sequence). This CDR3 contains 14 residues. J gave up 6 bases and V 8 bases, and 10 bases lay outside the gene matches. The CDR3 nucleotides read TGTGCCAGCCATGGACCAGGGGGGGAAAACACCATATATTTT. Its protein product is CASHGPGGENTIYF.

The chain uses TRBV5-6 and TRBJ2-5; 11 bases are shared with TRBD2. Germline trimming cut 3 bases from V and 0 bases from J; bases unmatched to any gene: 7. The CDR3 spans 17 residues. Germline V gene lookup returns CDR1 SGHDT and CDR2 YYEEEE. CDR3 residues: CASSSTSGGRYQETQYF. For the CDR3, the DNA is TGTGCCAGCAGCTCTACTAGCGGGGGACGGTACCAAGAGACCCAGTACTTC.

The gene calls are TRBV29-1 and TRBJ2-1; 9 nucleotides match TRBD1. The V segment lost 7 bases and the J segment 7 bases; nucleotides outside the gene matches: 8. The CDR3 is 13 residues long. The V gene's germline CDR1 is SQVTM and CDR2 ANQGSEA. The CDR3 spells CSADRGVRNEQFF. The CDR3 coding sequence is TGCAGCGCGGACAGGGGAGTTCGGAATGAGCAGTTCTTC.

The chain links TRBV11-2 to TRBJ2-3; D might be TRBD1 (6 bases). Germline-derived CDR1 and CDR2 are SGHAT and FQNNGV. V was shortened by 5 bases and J by 0 bases, with 12 bases between the two germline ends. The CDR3 sequence is 15 residues long. The CDR3 sequence is CASSQTRGSTDTQYF. Here the CDR3 DNA reads TGTGCCAGCAGCCAAACCAGGGGAAGCACAGATACGCAGTATTTT.

CDR3 nucleotides: TGTGCCAGCTCACAGGACAGGGGGAGTGAAAAACTGTTTTTT. It encodes CASSQDRGSEKLFF. This chain links TRBV18 with TRBJ1-4, with 10 bases lining up with TRBD1. The CDR3 loop spans 14 amino acids. Germline lookup yields CDR1 KGHSH and CDR2 LQKENI. V lost 4 bases, J lost 7 bases, and 3 bases stayed unmatched.

The chain links TRBV9 to TRBJ1-1; tentatively, D is TRBD1 (5 bases). The CDR3 contains 14 residues. Between the trimmed V and J ends, which lost 3 bases and 0 bases, there was a span of 9 bases. Germline V gene data show CDR1 as SGDLS and CDR2 as YYNGEE. The CDR3 sequence is CASSEPGVNTEAFF. In DNA, the CDR3 is TGTGCCAGCAGCGAACCGGGGGTGAACACTGAAGCTTTCTTT.

The V gene is TRBV11-2, the J gene TRBJ2-1; perhaps TRBD2 as D (5 bases). The CDR3 is 17 amino acids. Germline V gene lookup returns CDR1 SGHAT and CDR2 FQNNGV. Trimming shortened V by 4 bases and J by 8 bases, and 24 bases separated the two germline ends. CDR3 in amino acids: CASSSPAEELLAYEQFF. In nucleotides, the CDR3 is TGTGCCAGCAGCTCCCCGGCGGAGGAGCTGCTAGCCTATGAGCAGTTCTTC.

In regard to this clone: Distinct nucleotide sequences in the sample also encode this CDR3. This chain uses TRBV27 with TRBJ2-7, with D tentatively TRBD1 or TRBD2 (5 bases each). The germline gives CDR1 MNHEY, CDR2 SMNVEV (reference sequence). The CDR3 length is 16 residues. Trimming stripped 3 bases from V and 0 bases from J, with 15 bases between. CDR3 loop: CASSFSVGESSYEQYF. CDR3 sequence (DNA): TGTGCCAGCAGTTTCTCGGTGGGGGAAAGCTCCTACGAGCAGTACTTC.

V gene TRBV6-5 combines with J gene TRBJ2-3, with D uncertain. The ends were cut back, 5 bases at V and 1 base at J, with 10 bases in the middle. This CDR3 contains 14 residues. Germline V gene sequence: CDR1 MNHEY, CDR2 SVGAGI. The CDR3 here is CASSQSPRTDTQYF. In DNA form, the CDR3 reads TGTGCCAGCAGTCAGTCCCCCCGCACAGATACGCAGTATTTT.

The rearrangement joins TRBV2 to TRBJ2-1, with TRBD2 identical over 9 bases. The CDR3 consists of 15 residues. Germline trimming cut 5 bases from V and 0 bases from J; bases unmatched to any gene: 2. Germline loops: CDR1 SNHLY, CDR2 FYNNEI. CDR3 bases: TGTGCCAGCAGTACTAGCGGGTACTCCTACAATGAGCAGTTCTTC. Protein: CASSTSGYSYNEQFF.

The V and J genes are TRBV9 and TRBJ2-1; TRBD2 matches at 7 bases. V trimming: 0 bases; J trimming: 8 bases; junction bases outside the gene matches: 11. This CDR3 is 16 amino acids long. CDR1 and CDR2 (germline): SGDLS, YYNGEE. Here the CDR3 reads CASSVGLAALWDEQFF. DNA for the CDR3: TGTGCCAGCAGCGTAGGACTAGCTGCCCTCTGGGATGAGCAGTTCTTC.

This rearrangement joins TRBV4-2 to TRBJ1-5; no clear D gene. V lost 0 bases and J lost 6, with 3 bases in between. This CDR3 comprises 12 residues. Germline V gives CDR1 LGHNA, CDR2 YNFKEQ. The CDR3: CASSQEGQPQHF. The CDR3 DNA reads TGTGCCAGCAGCCAAGAAGGTCAGCCCCAGCATTTT.

The chain has TRBV11-2 and TRBJ2-3; 7 nucleotides line up with TRBD1. This CDR3 is 14 amino acids long. CDR1 and CDR2 (germline): SGHAT, FQNNGV. V dropped 1 base and J dropped 5; count of bases not matched to a gene: 3. CDR3 coding DNA: TGTGCCAGCAGCTTAGTGGCAGGGGGAGATACGCAGTATTTT. Translation gives CASSLVAGGDTQYF.

J is TRBJ1-1 and V is TRBV13, with 7 bases lining up with TRBD1. Looked up from germline, CDR1 is PRHDT and CDR2 is FYEKMQ (reference sequence). The trim removed 4 bases at V and 5 bases at J, leaving 13 bases unmatched. The CDR3 sequence is 16 residues long. As DNA, the CDR3 is TGTGCCAGCAGCTCCGATTCTTGGACAGGTCGTACTGAAGCTTTCTTT. Protein product: CASSSDSWTGRTEAFF.

V gene TRBV9 combines with J gene TRBJ2-1; TRBD2 agrees at 9 bases. V shed 2 bases, J shed 5 bases, and the junction held 8 bases outside the gene matches. CDR3 length: 16 amino acids. Germline assignment: CDR1 SGDLS and CDR2 YYNGEE. CDR3 in amino acids: CASSVGLAGLNNEQFF. DNA of the CDR3: TGTGCCAGCAGCGTGGGGCTAGCGGGACTCAACAATGAGCAGTTCTTC.

This rearrangement joins TRBV11-2 to TRBJ2-5, with 9 bases identical to TRBD1. The last part of the DNA fits TRBJ2-7 better; the J call may be wrong. From germline, CDR1 is SGHAT and CDR2 FQNNGV. The CDR3 is 14 residues long. The CDR3 nucleotides are TGTGCCAGCAGCGGACAGGGGTGGGCCTACGAGCAGTACTTC. This gives the protein CASSGQGWAYEQYF.

V and J are TRBV7-9 and TRBJ1-4; D gene uncertain. The CDR3 totals 16 residues. V lost 3 bases to trimming and J lost 7 bases, with 18 bases between them. Germline V lookup: CDR1 SEHNR, CDR2 FQNEAQ (reference sequence). CDR3 in amino acids: CASSFGSGPLGEKLFF. DNA of the CDR3: TGTGCCAGCAGCTTTGGCTCAGGACCTTTGGGTGAAAAACTGTTTTTT.

The rearrangement joins TRBV5-6 to TRBJ1-1; 7 nucleotides align to TRBD1. This CDR3 has 16 amino acids. Germline CDR1 and CDR2: SGHDT and YYEEEE. Trimming took 2 bases from V and 0 from J; bases not matched to a gene: 7. The CDR3 protein is CASSFGTDLMNTEAFF. CDR3 in DNA: TGTGCCAGCAGCTTCGGGACAGACCTCATGAACACTGAAGCTTTCTTT.

V and J are TRBV19 and TRBJ1-1; D is perhaps TRBD1 (6 bases). The germline V gene encodes CDR1 LNHDA and CDR2 SQIVND (reference sequence). This CDR3 has 14 amino acids. The germline V and J ends were trimmed by 6 bases and 4 bases, with 15 bases remaining between them. CDR3 nucleotide sequence: TGTGCCAGTAGAACACAGGGCCCCAGCACTGAAGCTTTCTTT. Its protein product is CASRTQGPSTEAFF. Full variable domain (outside the CDR3, taken from reference TRBV19 and TRBJ1-1): DGGITQSPKYLFRKEGQNVTLSCEQNLNHDAMYWYRQDPGQGLRLIYYSQIVNDFQKGDIAEGYSVSREKKESFPLTVTSAQKNPTAFYLCASRTQGPSTEAFFGQGTRLTVV.

The rearrangement links TRBV28 to TRBJ2-2; D might be TRBD2 (5 bases). The length of the CDR3 is 15 residues. Germline lookup yields CDR1 MDHEN and CDR2 SYDVKM. Deletions cut 4 bases from V and 4 bases from J, with 13 bases between. The CDR3 here is CASSSFREVTGELFF. CDR3 DNA sequence: TGTGCCAGCAGTTCATTCCGGGAAGTCACCGGGGAGCTGTTTTTT.

This sequence joins TRBV11-2 and TRBJ2-1, with D maybe TRBD2 (6 bases). Between the trimmed V and J ends, which lost 2 bases and 7 bases, there was a span of 18 bases. The CDR3 loop spans 16 amino acids. Germline assignment: CDR1 SGHAT and CDR2 FQNNGV. CDR3 nucleotides: TGTGCCAGCAGCTTATCAATCGCGGGAAGAAGTAATGAGCAGTTCTTC. It encodes CASSLSIAGRSNEQFF. Full variable domain (remainder filled in from reference TRBV11-2 and TRBJ2-1): EAGVAQSPRYKIIEKRQSVAFWCNPISGHATLYWYQQILGQGPKLLIQFQNNGVVDDSQLPKDRFSAERLKGVDSTLKIQPAKLEDSAVYLCASSLSIAGRSNEQFFGPGTRLTVL.

The CDR3 loop is CASSPSGRGTGELFF. In DNA form, the CDR3 reads TGTGCCAGCAGCCCTAGCGGGAGAGGTACCGGGGAGCTGTTTTTT. V usage is TRBV7-3 and J usage is TRBJ2-2; 10 bases map to TRBD2. CDR1 and CDR2 (germline): SGHTA, FQGTGA. The CDR3 loop spans 15 amino acids. J lost 5 bases, V lost 5 bases, and 5 bases had no gene match.

The CDR3 DNA follows: TGTGCCAGCAGCTGGTGGCCGGACTCGTACAATGAGCAGTTCTTC. It codes for CASSWWPDSYNEQFF. The chain uses TRBV5-6 and TRBJ2-1; TRBD2 might be the D (5 bases). The CDR3 is made up of 15 amino acids. V shed 3 bases and J shed 4 bases, with 14 bases lying between them. Germline loops: CDR1 SGHDT, CDR2 YYEEEE. The variable domain in full, completed from reference TRBV5-6 and TRBJ2-1, reads DAGVTQSPTHLIKTRGQQVTLRCSPKSGHDTVSWYQQALGQGPQFIFQYYEEEERQRGNFPDRFSGHQFPNYSSELNVNALLLGDSALYLCASSWWPDSYNEQFFGPGTRLTVL.

The rearrangement joins TRBV13 to TRBJ1-2, with D maybe TRBD1 (5 bases). CDR3 length: 16 amino acids. Germline-derived CDR1 and CDR2 are PRHDT and FYEKMQ (reference sequence). Trimming took off 5 bases at V and 8 bases at J, with 24 bases between the two ends. CDR3 sequence (DNA): TGTGCCAGCAGCACTGGGACCTCCCCGGTTGCGGAGGGCTACACCTTC. It yields the protein CASSTGTSPVAEGYTF. Complete variable domain (other parts from reference TRBV13 and TRBJ1-2): AAGVIQSPRHLIKEKRETATLKCYPIPRHDTVYWYQQGPGQDPQFLISFYEKMQSDKGSIPDRFSAQQFSDYHSELNMSSLELGDSALYFCASSTGTSPVAEGYTFGSGTRLTVV.

The V and J genes are TRBV7-3 and TRBJ2-3; either TRBD1 or TRBD2 may fit D (5 bases each). CDR1 SGHTA and CDR2 FQGTGA come from the germline V gene. Trimming took off 0 bases at V and 3 bases at J, with 10 bases between the two ends. The CDR3 totals 15 residues. CDR3 DNA sequence: TGTGCCAGCAGCTTAACTGGGGGAATAACAGATACGCAGTATTTT. Protein sequence: CASSLTGGITDTQYF.

The V call is TRBV27, the J call TRBJ2-4; a weak D match, TRBD2 (6 bases). The germline CDR1 and CDR2 sequences are MNHEY and SMNVEV (reference sequence). CDR3 length: 12 residues. V was clipped by 8 bases and J by 8 bases, with 13 bases between them. The CDR3 DNA sequence: TGTGCCAGCCTGGGGGGTCCGGACATTCAGTACTTC. It yields the protein CASLGGPDIQYF.

The gene calls are TRBV7-7 and TRBJ2-7; D gene uncertain. The CDR3 extends over 12 amino acids. With 4 bases removed from V and 4 bases from J, the gap between germline ends came to 8 bases. Germline V CDR1 and CDR2: SSHAT, FNYEAQ (reference sequence). The CDR3 DNA reads as TGTGCCAGCAGCTCACATATGTACGAGCAGTACTTC. This codes for CASSSHMYEQYF.

The chain is built from TRBV19 and TRBJ2-7, with TRBD2 identical over 9 bases. Germline values: CDR1 LNHDA, CDR2 SQIVND (reference sequence). J gave up 2 bases and V 2 bases, and 4 bases lay outside the gene matches. The CDR3 sequence is 15 residues long. The CDR3 coding sequence is TGTGCCAGTAGTATAACTAGCGGGTTCCCCTACGAGCAGTACTTC. Translating gives CASSITSGFPYEQYF.

Details on this clone: The same CDR3 can be traced to other DNA sequences in this sample. CDR3 residues: CASSYSGPAYEQYF. The CDR3 DNA sequence: TGTGCCAGCAGTTACTCGGGGCCAGCCTACGAGCAGTACTTC. The chain couples TRBV6-5 to TRBJ2-7; D may be TRBD1 (5 bases). V was shortened by 0 bases and J by 2 bases, with 8 bases between the two germline ends. The CDR3 loop spans 14 amino acids. CDR1 is MNHEY and CDR2 is SVGAGI in the germline V gene.

The chain joins TRBV7-9 to TRBJ2-1, with 11 bases lining up with TRBD2. The CDR3 is 15 residues long. CDR1 is SEHNR, CDR2 FQNEAQ, per germline (reference sequence). Trimming removed 8 bases from V and 3 bases from J; junction bases left unmatched: 6. The CDR3 sequence: CASLDGTSGYNEQFF. Here the CDR3 DNA reads TGTGCCAGCTTGGATGGGACTAGCGGCTACAATGAGCAGTTCTTC.